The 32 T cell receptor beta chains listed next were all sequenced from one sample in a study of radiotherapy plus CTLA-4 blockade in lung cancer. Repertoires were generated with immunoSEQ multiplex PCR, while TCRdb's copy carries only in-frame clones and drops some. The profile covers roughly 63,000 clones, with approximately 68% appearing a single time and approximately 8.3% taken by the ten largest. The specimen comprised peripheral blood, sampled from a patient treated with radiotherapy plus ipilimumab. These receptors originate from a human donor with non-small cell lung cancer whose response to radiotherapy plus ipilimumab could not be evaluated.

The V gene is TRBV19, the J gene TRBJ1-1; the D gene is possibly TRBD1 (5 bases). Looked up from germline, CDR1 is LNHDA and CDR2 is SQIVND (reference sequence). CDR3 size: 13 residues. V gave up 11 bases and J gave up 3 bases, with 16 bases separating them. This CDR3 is CASSGGMHTEAFF. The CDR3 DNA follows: TGTGCCTCTTCCGGGGGGATGCACACTGAAGCTTTCTTT. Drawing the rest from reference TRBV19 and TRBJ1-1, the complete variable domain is DGGITQSPKYLFRKEGQNVTLSCEQNLNHDAMYWYRQDPGQGLRLIYYSQIVNDFQKGDIAEGYSVSREKKESFPLTVTSAQKNPTAFYLCASSGGMHTEAFFGQGTRLTVV.

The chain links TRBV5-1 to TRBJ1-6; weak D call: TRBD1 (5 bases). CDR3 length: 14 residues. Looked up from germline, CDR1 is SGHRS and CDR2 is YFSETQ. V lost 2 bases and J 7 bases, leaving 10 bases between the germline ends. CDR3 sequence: CASSLGDSNSPLHF. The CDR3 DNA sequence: TGCGCCAGCAGCTTAGGGGACTCCAATTCACCCCTCCACTTT.

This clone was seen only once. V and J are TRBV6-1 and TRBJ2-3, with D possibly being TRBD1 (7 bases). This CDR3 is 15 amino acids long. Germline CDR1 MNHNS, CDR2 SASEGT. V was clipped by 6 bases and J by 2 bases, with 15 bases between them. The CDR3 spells CASSAGQSSTDTQYF. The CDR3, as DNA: TGTGCCAGCAGCGCGGGACAGTCATCCACAGATACGCAGTATTTT.

The CDR3 nucleotides are TGTGCCAGCAGCTTAGACGGTAACTACAATGAGCAGTTCTTC. This gives the protein CASSLDGNYNEQFF. V is TRBV7-2 and J is TRBJ2-1, with D uncertain. The CDR3 contains 14 residues. Trimming cost V 1 base and J 3 bases, with 7 bases left between them. Germline V gene data show CDR1 as SGHTA and CDR2 as FQGNSA. Drawing the rest from reference TRBV7-2 and TRBJ2-1, the complete variable domain is GAGVSQSPSNKVTEKGKDVELRCDPISGHTALYWYRQSLGQGLEFLIYFQGNSAPDKSGLPSDRFSAERTGGSVSTLTIQRTQQEDSAVYLCASSLDGNYNEQFFGPGTRLTVL.

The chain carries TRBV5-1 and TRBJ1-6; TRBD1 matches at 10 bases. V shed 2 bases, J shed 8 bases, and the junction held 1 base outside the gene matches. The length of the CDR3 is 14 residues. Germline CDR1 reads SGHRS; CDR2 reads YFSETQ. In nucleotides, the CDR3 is TGCGCCAGCAGCTTTGGACAGGGGGATTCACCCCTCCACTTT. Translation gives CASSFGQGDSPLHF.

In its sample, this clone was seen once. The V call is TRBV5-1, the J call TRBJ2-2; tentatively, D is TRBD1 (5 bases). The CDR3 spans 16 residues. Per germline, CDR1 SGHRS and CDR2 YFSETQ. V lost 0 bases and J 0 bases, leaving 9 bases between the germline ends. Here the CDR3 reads CASSLEGQANTGELFF. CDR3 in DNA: TGCGCCAGCAGCTTGGAGGGGCAGGCGAACACCGGGGAGCTGTTTTTT.

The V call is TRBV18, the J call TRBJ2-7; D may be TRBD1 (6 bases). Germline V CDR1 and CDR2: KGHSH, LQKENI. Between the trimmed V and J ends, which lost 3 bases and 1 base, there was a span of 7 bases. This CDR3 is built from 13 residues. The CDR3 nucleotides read TGTGCCAGCTCACCGGGACATTCCTACGAGCAGTACTTC. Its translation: CASSPGHSYEQYF.

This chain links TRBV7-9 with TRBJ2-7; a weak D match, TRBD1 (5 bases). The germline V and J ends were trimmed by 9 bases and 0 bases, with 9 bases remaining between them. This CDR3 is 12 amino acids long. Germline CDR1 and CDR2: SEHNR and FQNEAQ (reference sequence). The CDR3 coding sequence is TGTGCCAGTGACGACAGCTCCTACGAGCAGTACTTC. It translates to CASDDSSYEQYF.

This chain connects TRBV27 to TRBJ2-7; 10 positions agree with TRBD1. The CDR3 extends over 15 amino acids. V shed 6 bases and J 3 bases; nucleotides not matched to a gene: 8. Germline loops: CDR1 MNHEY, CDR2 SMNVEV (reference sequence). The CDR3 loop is CASRRIGTGDYEQYF. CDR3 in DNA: TGTGCCAGCAGGCGGATCGGGACAGGGGACTACGAGCAGTACTTC.

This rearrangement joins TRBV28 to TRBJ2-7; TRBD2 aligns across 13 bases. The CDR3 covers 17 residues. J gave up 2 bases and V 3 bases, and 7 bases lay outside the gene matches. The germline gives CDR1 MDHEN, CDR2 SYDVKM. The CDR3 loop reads CASSLGTSGNRPYEQYF. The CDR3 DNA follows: TGTGCCAGCAGTTTGGGGACTAGCGGGAATCGGCCCTACGAGCAGTACTTC. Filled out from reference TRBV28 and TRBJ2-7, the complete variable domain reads DVKVTQSSRYLVKRTGEKVFLECVQDMDHENMFWYRQDPGLGLRLIYFSYDVKMKEKGDIPEGYSVSREKKERFSLILESASTNQTSMYLCASSLGTSGNRPYEQYFGPGTRLTVT.

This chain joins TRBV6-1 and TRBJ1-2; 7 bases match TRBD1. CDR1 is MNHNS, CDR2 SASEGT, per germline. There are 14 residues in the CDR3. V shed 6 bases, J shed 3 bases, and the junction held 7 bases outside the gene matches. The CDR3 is CASRISQGDYGYTF. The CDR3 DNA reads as TGTGCCAGCAGGATCTCCCAGGGGGACTATGGCTACACCTTC.

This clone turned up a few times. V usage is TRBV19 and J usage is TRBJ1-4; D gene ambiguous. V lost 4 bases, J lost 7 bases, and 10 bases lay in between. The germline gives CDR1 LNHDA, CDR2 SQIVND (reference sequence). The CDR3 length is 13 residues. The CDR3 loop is CASSRRDPEKLFF. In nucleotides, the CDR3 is TGTGCCAGTAGTAGGAGGGATCCTGAAAAACTGTTTTTT.

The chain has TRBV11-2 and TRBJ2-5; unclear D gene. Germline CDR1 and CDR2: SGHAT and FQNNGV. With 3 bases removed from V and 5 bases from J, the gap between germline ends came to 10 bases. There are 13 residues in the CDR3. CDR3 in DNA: TGTGCCAGCAGCTTCTTTTGGCGGGAGACCCAGTACTTC. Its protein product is CASSFFWRETQYF.

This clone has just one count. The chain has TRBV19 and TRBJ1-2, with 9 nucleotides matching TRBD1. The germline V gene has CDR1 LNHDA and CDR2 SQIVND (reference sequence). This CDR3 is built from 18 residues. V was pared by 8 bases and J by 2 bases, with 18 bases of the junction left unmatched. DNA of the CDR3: TGTGCCAGTCTACTAAAGGGGGTGAACAGGGGGCAGAACTATGGCTACACCTTC. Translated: CASLLKGVNRGQNYGYTF.

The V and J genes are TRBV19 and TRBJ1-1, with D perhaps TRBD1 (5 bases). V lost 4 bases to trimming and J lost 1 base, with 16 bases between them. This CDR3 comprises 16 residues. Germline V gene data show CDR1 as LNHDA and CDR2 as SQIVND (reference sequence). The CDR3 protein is CASSTTKIRENTEAFF. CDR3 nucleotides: TGTGCCAGTAGTACCACAAAGATCAGGGAGAACACTGAAGCTTTCTTT. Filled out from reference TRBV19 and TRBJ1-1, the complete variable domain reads DGGITQSPKYLFRKEGQNVTLSCEQNLNHDAMYWYRQDPGQGLRLIYYSQIVNDFQKGDIAEGYSVSREKKESFPLTVTSAQKNPTAFYLCASSTTKIRENTEAFFGQGTRLTVV.

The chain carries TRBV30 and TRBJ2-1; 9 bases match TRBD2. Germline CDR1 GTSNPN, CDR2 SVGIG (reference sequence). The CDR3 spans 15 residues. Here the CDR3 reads CDKGGGRVGDNEQFF. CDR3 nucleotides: TGTGACAAGGGTGGCGGGAGGGTTGGCGACAATGAGCAGTTCTTC. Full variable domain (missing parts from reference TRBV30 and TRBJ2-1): SQTIHQWPATLVQPVGSPLSLECTVEGTSNPNLYWYRQAAGRGLQLLFYSVGIGQISSEVPQNLSASRPQDRQFILSSKKLLLSDSGFYLCDKGGGRVGDNEQFFGPGTRLTVL.

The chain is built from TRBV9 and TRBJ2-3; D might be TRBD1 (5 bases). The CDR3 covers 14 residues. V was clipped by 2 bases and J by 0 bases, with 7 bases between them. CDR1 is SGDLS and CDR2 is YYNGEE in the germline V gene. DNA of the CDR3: TGTGCCAGCAGCGTTGCAGGGAGCACAGATACGCAGTATTTT. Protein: CASSVAGSTDTQYF.

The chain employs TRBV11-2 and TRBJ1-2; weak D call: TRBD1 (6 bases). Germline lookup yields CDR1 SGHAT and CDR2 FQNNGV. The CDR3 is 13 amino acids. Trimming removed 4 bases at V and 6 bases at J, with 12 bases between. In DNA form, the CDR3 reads TGTGCCAGCAGCTGGACAGAGAAAGATGGCTACACCTTC. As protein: CASSWTEKDGYTF.

The DNA for the CDR3 is TGTGCCAGCAGCGCGGGACAGTGGCCTAGCACAGATACGCAGTATTTT. This gives the protein CASSAGQWPSTDTQYF. This chain uses TRBV5-4 with TRBJ2-3; possible D gene TRBD1, 7 bases. CDR1 is SGHNT and CDR2 is YYREEE in the germline V gene (reference sequence). The germline V and J ends were trimmed by 4 bases and 0 bases, with 15 bases remaining between them. This CDR3 has 16 residues.

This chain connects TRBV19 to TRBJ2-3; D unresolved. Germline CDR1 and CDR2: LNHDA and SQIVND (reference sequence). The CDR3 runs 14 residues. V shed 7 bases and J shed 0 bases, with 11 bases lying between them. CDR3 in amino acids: CASTDELSTDTQYF. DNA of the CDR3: TGTGCCAGTACCGACGAACTAAGCACAGATACGCAGTATTTT.

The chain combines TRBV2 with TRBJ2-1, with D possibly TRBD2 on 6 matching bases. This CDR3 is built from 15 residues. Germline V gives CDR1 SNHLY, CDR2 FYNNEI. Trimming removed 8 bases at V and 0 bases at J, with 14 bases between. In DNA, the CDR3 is TGTGCCAGCCTTGTAGCGGAAATCTCCTACAATGAGCAGTTCTTC. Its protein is CASLVAEISYNEQFF.

The CDR3 region is CASSQSAGGTYNEQFF. CDR3 sequence (DNA): TGCGCCAGCAGCCAGTCAGCGGGGGGAACTTACAATGAGCAGTTCTTC. This chain connects TRBV4-1 to TRBJ2-1, with 9 bases aligning to TRBD2. The ends lost 3 bases at V and 4 bases at J; junction bases unmatched: 7. There are 16 residues in the CDR3. Germline V gives CDR1 MGHRA, CDR2 YSYEKL.

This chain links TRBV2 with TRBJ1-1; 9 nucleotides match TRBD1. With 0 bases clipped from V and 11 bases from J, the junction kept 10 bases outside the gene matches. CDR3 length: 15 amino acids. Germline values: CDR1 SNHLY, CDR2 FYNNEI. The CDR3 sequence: CASSEALGGTGRAFF. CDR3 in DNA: TGTGCCAGCAGTGAAGCGTTGGGGGGGACAGGGAGGGCTTTCTTT.

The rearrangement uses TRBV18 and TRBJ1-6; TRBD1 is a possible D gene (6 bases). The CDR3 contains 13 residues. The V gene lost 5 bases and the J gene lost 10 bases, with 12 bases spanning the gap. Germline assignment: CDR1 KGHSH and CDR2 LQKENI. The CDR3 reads CASSGLQGSPLHF. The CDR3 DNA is TGTGCCAGCTCAGGTTTACAGGGATCACCCCTCCACTTT.

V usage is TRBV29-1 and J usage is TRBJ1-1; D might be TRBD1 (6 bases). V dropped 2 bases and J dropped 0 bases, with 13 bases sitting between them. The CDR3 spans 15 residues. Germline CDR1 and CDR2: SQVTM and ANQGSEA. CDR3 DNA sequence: TGCAGCGTTGAAAGGGGGGGTAGACTGAACACTGAAGCTTTCTTT. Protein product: CSVERGGRLNTEAFF.

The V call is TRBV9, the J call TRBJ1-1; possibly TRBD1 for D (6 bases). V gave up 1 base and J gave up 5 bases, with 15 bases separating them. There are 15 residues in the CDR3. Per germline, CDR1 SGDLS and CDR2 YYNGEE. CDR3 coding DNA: TGTGCCAGCAGCGTAAGTGCGGGGGCGGGAACTGAAGCTTTCTTT. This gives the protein CASSVSAGAGTEAFF.

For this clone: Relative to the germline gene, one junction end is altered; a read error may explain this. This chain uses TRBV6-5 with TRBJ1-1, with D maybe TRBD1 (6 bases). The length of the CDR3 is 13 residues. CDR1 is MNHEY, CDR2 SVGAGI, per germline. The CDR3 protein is CASSDPKTGARDF. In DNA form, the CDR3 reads TGTGCCAGCAGTGACCCAAAGACAGGTGCGCGCGACTTT.

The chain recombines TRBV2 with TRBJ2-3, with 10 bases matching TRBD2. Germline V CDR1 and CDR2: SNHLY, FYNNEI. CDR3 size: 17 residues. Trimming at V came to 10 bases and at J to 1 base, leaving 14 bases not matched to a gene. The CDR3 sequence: CATISGLGTSGTDTQYF. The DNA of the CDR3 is TGTGCCACGATTTCAGGGCTCGGGACTAGCGGCACAGATACGCAGTATTTT.

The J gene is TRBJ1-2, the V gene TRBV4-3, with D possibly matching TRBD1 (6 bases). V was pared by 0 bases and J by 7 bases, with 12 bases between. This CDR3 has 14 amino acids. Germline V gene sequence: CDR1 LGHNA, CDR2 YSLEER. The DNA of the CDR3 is TGCGCCAGCAGCCAAGATTTAGGGGGTCCTGGCTACACCTTC. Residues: CASSQDLGGPGYTF.

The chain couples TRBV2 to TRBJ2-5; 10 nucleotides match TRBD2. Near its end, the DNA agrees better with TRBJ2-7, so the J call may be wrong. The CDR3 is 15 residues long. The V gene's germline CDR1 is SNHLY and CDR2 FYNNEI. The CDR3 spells CASSYTGTSAHEQYF. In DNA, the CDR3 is TGTGCCAGCTCCTACACCGGGACTAGCGCCCACGAGCAGTACTTC.

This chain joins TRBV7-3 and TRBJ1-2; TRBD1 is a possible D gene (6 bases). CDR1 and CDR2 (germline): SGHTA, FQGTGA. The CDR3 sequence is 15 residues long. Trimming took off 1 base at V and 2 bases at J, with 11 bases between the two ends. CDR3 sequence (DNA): TGTGCCAGCAGCTTAAGCCCCCAGGGGAACTATGGCTACACCTTC. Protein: CASSLSPQGNYGYTF.

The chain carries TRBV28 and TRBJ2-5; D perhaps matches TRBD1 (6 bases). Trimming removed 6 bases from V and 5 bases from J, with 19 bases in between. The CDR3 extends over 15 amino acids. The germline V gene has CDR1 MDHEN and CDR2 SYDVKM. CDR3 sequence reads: CASRNLYRVGETQYF. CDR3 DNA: TGTGCCAGCAGAAACTTATACAGGGTTGGTGAGACCCAGTACTTC.